This T cell receptor (beta chain) was identified during a study of CD4 T cells in relation to SARS-CoV-2 and coronaviruses. The unexposed donors gave CD4+ T cells in about 2011-2019, prior to COVID-19. General study points: No crossreactivity against non-spike viral proteins was tested here. SARS-CoV-2-driven expansion was significantly weaker in crossreactive than monoreactive clones. In roughly 61% of donors, memory CD4+ clonotypes crossrecognized SARS-CoV-2 and at least one common cold coronavirus spike.

Naive and memory CD4+ T cell DNA was deep-sequenced without culture. TCRdb's copy holds only in-frame clones and misses some; the assay was immunoSEQ multiplex PCR. The repertoire holds approximately 64,000 clones, with approximately 94% as singletons. The CDR3 extends over 13 amino acids. Germline lookup yields CDR1 MNHEY and CDR2 SMNVEV (reference sequence). The germline V and J ends were trimmed by 4 bases and 3 bases, with 10 bases remaining between them. A remark on this clone: Its target is unknown.

The gene calls are TRBV27 and TRBJ2-7, with no clear D. The sample taken for sequencing was naive CD4+ T cells from PBMCs. Indicated subset: naive CD4+ T cells isolated by negative enrichment. This TCR was recovered from a human donor in good health. CDR3 residues: CASSSFGFYEQYF. The DNA for the CDR3 is TGTGCCAGCAGTTCCTTCGGGTTCTACGAGCAGTACTTC.